This record concerns one T cell receptor beta chain sequence. The antigen remains unidentified. The entry originates in a study of shared clonotypes between healthy human individuals. Study-level results: All-four-donor shared clonotypes had higher generation probabilities than non-shared clonotypes did. Four donors had 4% to 6.5% of their naive CD4 clonotypes in common.

Deep-level running was used for the assay. About 30,000 T cell genomes, or about 200 ng DNA, went into the sorted-subset replicate PCRs. Libraries were prepared by immunoSEQ multiplex PCR; TCRdb keeps only in-frame clonotypes and omits some of them. This sample carries around 600,000 clones, about 97% of them seen once, and the ten largest clones take approximately 0.057%. CDR3 length equals 13 residues. The V and J ends lost 8 bases and 3 bases, in that order; junction bases with no gene match: 6. Germline CDR1 and CDR2: SQVTM and ANQGSEA. The sample was naive CD4+ T cells sorted from blood. Subset noted: CD45RA+ positively selected. The chain recombines TRBV29-1 with TRBJ2-3; 9 positions match TRBD2. This TCR was recovered from a woman aged 30 to 39 in good health. The CDR3 reads CSPRLAETDTQYF. In nucleotides, the CDR3 is TGCAGCCCGCGACTAGCGGAGACAGATACGCAGTATTTT.